The source of this TCR beta chain is a study of human T cells and chemical hapten exposure. Across the whole study: Small discrepancies in pooled library volume mainly accounted for the varying TCR yields per sample. Whole-study findings and limits: In comparison with controls, expanded TCRs gave rise to a significantly larger number of large CDR3 similarity clusters.

Only a few counts were recorded for this clonotype. The antigen remains undetermined. One entry per CDR3 protein, called by TCRdb with MiXCR from the RACE reads. The table shows under 200,000 distinct CDR3 sequences, with around 15% occurring only once. Time point denoted: patch test 1, 2 weeks after DPC sensitization. Treatment given: therapeutic diphenylcyclopropenone sensitization with weekly scalp DPC. The germline gives CDR1 DFQATT, CDR2 SNEGSKA (reference sequence). The CDR3 totals 15 residues. V dropped 4 bases and J dropped 4; count of bases not matched to a gene: 8. The chain links TRBV20-1 to TRBJ2-1; 9 positions agree with TRBD1. The origin of this receptor is a woman aged 25 to 39 with alopecia areata. Some clones in this sample may be carry-over from other donors' samples. The sample consisted of whole blood, taken in connection with sensitization to the hapten diphenylcyclopropenone (DPC). CDR3 residues: CSAKTPGQGYNEQFF. The CDR3 nucleotides are TGCAGTGCTAAAACGCCGGGACAGGGTTACAATGAGCAGTTCTTC.